This T cell receptor (beta chain) was captured by sequencing in a study of preoperative IRX-2 immunotherapy in early breast cancer. Germline-derived CDR1 and CDR2 are SGHNT and YENEEA. This CDR3 is 16 amino acids long. V lost 5 bases, J lost 5 bases, and 11 bases stayed unmatched. Treatment meaning: preoperative locoregional IRX-2 cytokine immunotherapy. Patients received preoperative, locoregional IRX-2 cytokine immunotherapy in a phase Ib study. Produced via immunoSEQ multiplex PCR; TCRdb's table is partial and in-frame only. The data hold approximately 98,000 clones, with about nine tenths observed a single time.

This sample comprised tumor tissue, obtained after IRX-2 immunotherapy. The chain has TRBV11-3 and TRBJ1-2; 10 bases are a match to TRBD1. The receptor's source is a human donor with breast cancer. CDR3 coding DNA: TGTGCCAGCAGCGCAACTCCCGGGACAGGGGTGTATGGCTACACCTTC. Translation gives CASSATPGTGVYGYTF. Full variable domain (remainder filled in from reference TRBV11-3 and TRBJ1-2): EAGVVQSPRYKIIEKKQPVAFWCNPISGHNTLYWYLQNLGQGPELLIRYENEEAVDDSQLPKDRFSAERLKGVDSTLKIQPAELGDSAVYLCASSATPGTGVYGYTFGSGTRLTVV.